This T cell receptor (beta chain) was identified during a study of blood T cell repertoires in COVID-19. For the study at large: The study drew acute and convalescent COVID-19 samples from the United States, Italy and Spain.

The CDR3 totals 14 residues. V was pared by 4 bases and J by 8 bases, with 18 bases between. CDR1 SGHRS and CDR2 YFSETQ come from the germline V gene. Clones were read by immunoSEQ multiplex PCR, and TCRdb kept only the in-frame ones, dropping some. The table lists roughly 67,000 clones, approximately 80% of them singletons. The receptor was isolated from a woman aged 45 to 65 with active or convalescent COVID-19. The chain employs TRBV5-1 and TRBJ1-2; tentatively, D is TRBD1 (6 bases). The sample consisted of peripheral blood. The CDR3 sequence is CASSPTYRARGYTF. CDR3 DNA sequence: TGCGCCAGCAGCCCAACCTACAGGGCCCGGGGCTACACCTTC.